The 5 T cell receptor beta chains in this list originate from one sample, sequenced in a study of blood T cell repertoires in COVID-19. Only in-frame clones appear in the TCRdb table, and some are missing; sequencing was by immunoSEQ multiplex PCR. The data show nearly 50,000 clones, with over 75% seen just once and around 14% held by the top ten. Sequenced material: peripheral blood. The receptors shown here come from a human donor in a cohort sampled during active COVID-19.

The chain combines TRBV6-2 or TRBV6-3 with TRBJ1-5; weak D call: TRBD1 (5 bases). CDR3 length equals 14 residues. Germline assignment: CDR1 MNHEY and CDR2 SVGEGT. Between the trimmed V and J ends, which lost 0 bases and 4 bases, there was a span of 7 bases. This CDR3 is CASSYSTANQPQHF. CDR3 DNA sequence: TGTGCCAGCAGTTACTCGACAGCTAATCAGCCCCAGCATTTT.

A note on this clone: The same CDR3 is also encoded by other DNA sequences in this sample. This chain joins TRBV10-1 and TRBJ1-1, with 7 bases matching TRBD1. Germline CDR1 WNHNN, CDR2 SYGVQD (reference sequence). V lost 3 bases and J lost 4; bases outside the gene matches: 2. The CDR3 sequence is 13 residues long. In DNA, the CDR3 is TGCGCCAGCAGTGAATCAGGGGGCACTGAAGCTTTCTTT. Translated, it gives CASSESGGTEAFF.

This clone has a single count. The chain uses TRBV2 and TRBJ1-6, with TRBD1 as a possible D gene (6 bases). Germline loops: CDR1 SNHLY, CDR2 FYNNEI. The V gene lost 2 bases and the J gene lost 9 bases, with 11 bases spanning the gap. This CDR3 has 14 amino acids. The CDR3 nucleotides read TGTGCCAGCAGTGAACGAGGGGGAATTTCACCCCTCCACTTT. Its protein product is CASSERGGISPLHF. The entire variable domain, with the rest obtained from reference TRBV2 and TRBJ1-6, is as follows: EPEVTQTPSHQVTQMGQEVILRCVPISNHLYFYWYRQILGQKVEFLVSFYNNEISEKSEIFDDQFSVERPDGSNFTLKIRSTKLEDSAMYFCASSERGGISPLHFGNGTRLTVT.

The rearrangement uses TRBV5-4 and TRBJ2-1, with a tentative D call TRBD2 (6 bases). Looked up from germline, CDR1 is SGHNT and CDR2 is YYREEE (reference sequence). Trimming took 4 bases from V and 0 from J, leaving 14 bases between them. This CDR3 comprises 16 residues. The CDR3 bases are TGTGCCAGCAGCCTGGGACTTCCCAGCTCCTACAATGAGCAGTTCTTC. Its protein product is CASSLGLPSSYNEQFF. The variable domain in full, with the rest retrieved from reference TRBV5-4 and TRBJ2-1, is ETGVTQSPTHLIKTRGQQVTLRCSSQSGHNTVSWYQQALGQGPQFIFQYYREEENGRGNFPPRFSGLQFPNYSSELNVNALELDDSALYLCASSLGLPSSYNEQFFGPGTRLTVL.

The chain is built from TRBV5-4 and TRBJ2-7; D possibly corresponds to TRBD2 (6 bases). Germline CDR1 and CDR2: SGHNT and YYREEE (reference sequence). The CDR3 spans 14 residues. The ends were cut back, 3 bases at V and 2 bases at J, with 12 bases in the middle. The CDR3 DNA sequence: TGTGCCAGCAGCTCAATTGGACTAACCTACGAGCAGTACTTC. Its protein product is CASSSIGLTYEQYF.